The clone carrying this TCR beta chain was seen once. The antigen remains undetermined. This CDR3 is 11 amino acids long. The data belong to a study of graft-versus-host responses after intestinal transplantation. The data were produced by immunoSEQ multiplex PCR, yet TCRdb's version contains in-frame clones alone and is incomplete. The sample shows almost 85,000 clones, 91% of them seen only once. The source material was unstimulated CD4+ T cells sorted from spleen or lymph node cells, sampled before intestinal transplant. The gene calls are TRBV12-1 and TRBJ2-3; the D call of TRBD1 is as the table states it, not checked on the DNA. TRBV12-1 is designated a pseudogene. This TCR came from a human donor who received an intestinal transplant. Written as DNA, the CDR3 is TGTGCCAGCAGCTTCCCCAGAACGCAGTATTTT. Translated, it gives CASSFPRTQYF.